This T cell receptor beta chain is drawn from a study of cytomegalovirus exposure and HLA in healthy donors. V shed 3 bases, J shed 1 base, and the junction held 1 base outside the gene matches. Germline CDR1 is LGHNA and CDR2 is YNFKEQ. This CDR3 has 16 residues. Repertoires were generated with immunoSEQ multiplex PCR, while TCRdb's copy carries only in-frame clones and drops some. The top ten clones hold more than 1.4% of a sample with 110,000 to 150,000 clones, about 83% of them seen once. The V and J genes are TRBV4-2 and TRBJ1-3; TRBD1 aligns across 12 bases. The material sequenced was PBMCs. This clonotype was obtained from a woman between 25 and 40 years old in good health and CMV-seronegative. CDR3: CASSQGQGASGNTIYF. The CDR3 coding sequence is TGTGCCAGCAGCCAGGGACAGGGGGCTTCTGGAAACACCATATATTTT.